This T cell receptor (beta chain) is drawn from a study of blood T cell repertoires in COVID-19. On the study more broadly: Both acute and convalescent COVID-19 samples were obtained from the United States, Italy and Spain. From T cells, B-cell-depleted T cells, or PBMCs came the material, which was cDNA or gDNA.

Produced via immunoSEQ multiplex PCR; TCRdb's table is partial and in-frame only. The sample contains roughly 80,000 clones, around 80% of which appear only once. Specimen: peripheral blood. This sequence originates from a man aged 60 to 75 with active or convalescent COVID-19.

The CDR3 coding sequence is TGTGCCAGCAGCGTAGCGCGGGGGGGCTGGGAGACCCAGTACTTC. It specifies CASSVARGGWETQYF. The chain carries TRBV9 and TRBJ2-5; 9 bases map to TRBD2. V lost 0 bases and J lost 5; bases outside the gene matches: 5. The CDR3 sequence is 15 residues long. CDR1 SGDLS and CDR2 YYNGEE come from the germline V gene. The full variable domain, completed using reference TRBV9 and TRBJ2-5, is DSGVTQTPKHLITATGQRVTLRCSPRSGDLSVYWYQQSLDQGLQFLIQYYNGEERAKGNILERFSAQQFPDLHSELNLSSLELGDSALYFCASSVARGGWETQYFGPGTRLLVL.